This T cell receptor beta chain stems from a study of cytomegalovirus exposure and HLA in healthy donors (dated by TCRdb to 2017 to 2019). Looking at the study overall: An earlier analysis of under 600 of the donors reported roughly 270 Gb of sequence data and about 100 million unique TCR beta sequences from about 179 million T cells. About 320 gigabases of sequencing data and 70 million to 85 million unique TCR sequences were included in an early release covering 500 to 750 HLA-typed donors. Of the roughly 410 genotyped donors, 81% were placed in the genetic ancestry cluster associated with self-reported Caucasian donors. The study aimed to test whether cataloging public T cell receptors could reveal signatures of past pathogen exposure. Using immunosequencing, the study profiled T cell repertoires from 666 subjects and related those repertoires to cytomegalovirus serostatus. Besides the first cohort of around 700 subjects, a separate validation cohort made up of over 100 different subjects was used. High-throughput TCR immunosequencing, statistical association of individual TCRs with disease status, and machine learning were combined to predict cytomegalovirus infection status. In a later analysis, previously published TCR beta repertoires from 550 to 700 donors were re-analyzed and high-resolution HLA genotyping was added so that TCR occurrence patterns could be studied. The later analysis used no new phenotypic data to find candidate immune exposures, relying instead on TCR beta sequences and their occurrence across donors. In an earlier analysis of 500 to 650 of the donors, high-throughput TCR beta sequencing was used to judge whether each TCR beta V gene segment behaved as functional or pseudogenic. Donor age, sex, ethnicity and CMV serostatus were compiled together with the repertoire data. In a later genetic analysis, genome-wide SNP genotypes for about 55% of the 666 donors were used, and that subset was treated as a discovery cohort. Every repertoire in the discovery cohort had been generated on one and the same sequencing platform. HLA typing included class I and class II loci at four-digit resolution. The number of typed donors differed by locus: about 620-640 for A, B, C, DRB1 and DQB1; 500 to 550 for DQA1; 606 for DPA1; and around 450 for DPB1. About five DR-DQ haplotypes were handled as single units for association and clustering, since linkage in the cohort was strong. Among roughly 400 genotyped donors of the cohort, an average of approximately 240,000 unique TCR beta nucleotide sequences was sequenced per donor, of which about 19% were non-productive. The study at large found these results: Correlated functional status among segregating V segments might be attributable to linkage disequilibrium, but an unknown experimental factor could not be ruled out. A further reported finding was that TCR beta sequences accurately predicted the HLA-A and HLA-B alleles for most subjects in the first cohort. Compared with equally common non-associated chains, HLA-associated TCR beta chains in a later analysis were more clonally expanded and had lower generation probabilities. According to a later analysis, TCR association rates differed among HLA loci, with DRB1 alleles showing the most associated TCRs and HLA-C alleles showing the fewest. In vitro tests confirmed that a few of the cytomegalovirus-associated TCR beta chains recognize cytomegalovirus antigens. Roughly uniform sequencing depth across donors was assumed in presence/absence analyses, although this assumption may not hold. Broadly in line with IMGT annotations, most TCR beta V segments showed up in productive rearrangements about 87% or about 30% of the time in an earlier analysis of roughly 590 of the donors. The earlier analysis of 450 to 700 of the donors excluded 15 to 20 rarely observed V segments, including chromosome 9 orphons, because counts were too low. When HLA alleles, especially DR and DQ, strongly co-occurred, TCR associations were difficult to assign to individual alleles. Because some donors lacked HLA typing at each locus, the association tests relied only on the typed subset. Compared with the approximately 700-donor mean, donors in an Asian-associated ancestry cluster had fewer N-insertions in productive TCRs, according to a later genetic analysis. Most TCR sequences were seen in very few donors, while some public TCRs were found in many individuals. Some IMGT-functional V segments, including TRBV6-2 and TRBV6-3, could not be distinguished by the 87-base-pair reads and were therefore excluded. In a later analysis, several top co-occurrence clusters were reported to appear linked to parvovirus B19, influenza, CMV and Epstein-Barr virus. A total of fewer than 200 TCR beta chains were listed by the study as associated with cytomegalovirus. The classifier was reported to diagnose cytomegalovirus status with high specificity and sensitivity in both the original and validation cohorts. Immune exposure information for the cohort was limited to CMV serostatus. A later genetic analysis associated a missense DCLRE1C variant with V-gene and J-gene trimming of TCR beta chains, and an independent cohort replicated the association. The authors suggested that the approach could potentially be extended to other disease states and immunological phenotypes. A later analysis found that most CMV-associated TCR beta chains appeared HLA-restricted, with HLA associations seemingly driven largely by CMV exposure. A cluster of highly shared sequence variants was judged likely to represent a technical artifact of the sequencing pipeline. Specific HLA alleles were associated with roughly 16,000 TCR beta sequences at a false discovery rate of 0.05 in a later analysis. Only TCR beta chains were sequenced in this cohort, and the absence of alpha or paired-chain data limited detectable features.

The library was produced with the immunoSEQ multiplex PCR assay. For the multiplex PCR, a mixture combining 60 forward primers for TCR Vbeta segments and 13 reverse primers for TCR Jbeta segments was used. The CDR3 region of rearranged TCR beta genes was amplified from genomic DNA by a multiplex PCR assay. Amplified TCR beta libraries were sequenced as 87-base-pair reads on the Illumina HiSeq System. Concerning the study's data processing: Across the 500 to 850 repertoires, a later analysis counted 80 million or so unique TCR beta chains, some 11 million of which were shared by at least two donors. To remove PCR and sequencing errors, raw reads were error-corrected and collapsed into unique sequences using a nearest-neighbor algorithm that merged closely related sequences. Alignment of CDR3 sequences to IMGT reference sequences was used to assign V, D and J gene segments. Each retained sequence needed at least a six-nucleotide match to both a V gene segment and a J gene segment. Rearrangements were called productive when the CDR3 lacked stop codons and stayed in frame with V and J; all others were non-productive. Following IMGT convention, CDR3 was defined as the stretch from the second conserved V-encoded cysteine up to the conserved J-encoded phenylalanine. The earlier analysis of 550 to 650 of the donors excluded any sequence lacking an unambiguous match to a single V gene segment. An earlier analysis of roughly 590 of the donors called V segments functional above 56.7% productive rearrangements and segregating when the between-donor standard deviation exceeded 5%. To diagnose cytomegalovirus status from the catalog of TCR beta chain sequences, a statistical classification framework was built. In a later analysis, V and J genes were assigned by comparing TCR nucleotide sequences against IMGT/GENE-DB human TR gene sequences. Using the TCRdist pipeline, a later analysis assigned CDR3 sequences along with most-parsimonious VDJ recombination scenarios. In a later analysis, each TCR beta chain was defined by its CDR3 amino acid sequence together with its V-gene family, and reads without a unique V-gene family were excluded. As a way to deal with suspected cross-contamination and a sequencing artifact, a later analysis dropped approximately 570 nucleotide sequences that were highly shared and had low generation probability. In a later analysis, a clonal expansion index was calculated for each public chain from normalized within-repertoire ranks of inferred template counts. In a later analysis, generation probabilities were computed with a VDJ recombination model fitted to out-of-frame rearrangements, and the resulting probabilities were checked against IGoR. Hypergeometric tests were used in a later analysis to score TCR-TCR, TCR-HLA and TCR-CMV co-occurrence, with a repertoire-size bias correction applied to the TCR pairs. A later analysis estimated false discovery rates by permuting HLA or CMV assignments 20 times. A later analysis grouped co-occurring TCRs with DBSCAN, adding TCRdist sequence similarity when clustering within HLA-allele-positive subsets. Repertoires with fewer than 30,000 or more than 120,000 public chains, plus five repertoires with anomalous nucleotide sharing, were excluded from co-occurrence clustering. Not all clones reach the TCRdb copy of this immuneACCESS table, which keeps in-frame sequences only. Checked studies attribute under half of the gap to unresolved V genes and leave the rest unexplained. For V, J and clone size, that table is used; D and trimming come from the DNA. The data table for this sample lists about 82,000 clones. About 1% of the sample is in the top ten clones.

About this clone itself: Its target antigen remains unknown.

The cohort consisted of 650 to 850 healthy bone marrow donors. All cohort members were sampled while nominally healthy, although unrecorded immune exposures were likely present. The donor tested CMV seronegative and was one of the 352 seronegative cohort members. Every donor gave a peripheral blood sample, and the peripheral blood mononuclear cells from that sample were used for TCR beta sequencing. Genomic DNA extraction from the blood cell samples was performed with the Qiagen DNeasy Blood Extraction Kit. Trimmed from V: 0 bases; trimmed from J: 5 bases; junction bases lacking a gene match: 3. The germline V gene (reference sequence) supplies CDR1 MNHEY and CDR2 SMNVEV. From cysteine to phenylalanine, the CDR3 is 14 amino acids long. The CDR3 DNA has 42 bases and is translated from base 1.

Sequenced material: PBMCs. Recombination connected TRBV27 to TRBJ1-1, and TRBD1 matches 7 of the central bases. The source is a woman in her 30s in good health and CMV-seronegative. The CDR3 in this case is CASSLSQGVTEAFF. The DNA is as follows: TGTGCCAGCAGTTTATCCCAGGGGGTTACTGAAGCTTTCTTT.